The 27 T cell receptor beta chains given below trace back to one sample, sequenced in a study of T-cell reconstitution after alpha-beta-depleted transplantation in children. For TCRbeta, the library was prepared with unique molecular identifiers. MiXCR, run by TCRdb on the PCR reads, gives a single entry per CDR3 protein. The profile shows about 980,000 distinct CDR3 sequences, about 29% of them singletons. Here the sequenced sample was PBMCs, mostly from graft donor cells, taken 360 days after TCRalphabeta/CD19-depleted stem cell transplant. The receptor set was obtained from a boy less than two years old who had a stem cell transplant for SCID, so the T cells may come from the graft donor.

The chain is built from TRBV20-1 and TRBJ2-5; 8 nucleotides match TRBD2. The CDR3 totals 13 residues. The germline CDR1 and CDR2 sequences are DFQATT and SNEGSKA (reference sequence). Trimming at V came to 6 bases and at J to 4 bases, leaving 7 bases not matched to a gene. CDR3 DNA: TGCAGTGCCCCGGGGGGGCCAGGAGAGACCCAGTACTTC. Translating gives CSAPGGPGETQYF.

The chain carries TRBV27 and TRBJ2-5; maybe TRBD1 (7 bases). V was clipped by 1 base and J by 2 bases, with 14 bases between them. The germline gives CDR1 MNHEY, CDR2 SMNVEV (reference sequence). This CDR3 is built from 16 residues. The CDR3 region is CASSLWGDRLQETQYF. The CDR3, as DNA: TGTGCCAGCAGTTTATGGGGGGACAGATTACAAGAGACCCAGTACTTC.

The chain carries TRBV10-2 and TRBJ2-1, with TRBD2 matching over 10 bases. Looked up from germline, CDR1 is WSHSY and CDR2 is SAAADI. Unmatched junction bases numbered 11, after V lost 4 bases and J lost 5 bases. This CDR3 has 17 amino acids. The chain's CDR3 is CASSGTRIAGGHNEQFF. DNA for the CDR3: TGCGCCAGCAGTGGGACTAGAATAGCGGGGGGACACAATGAGCAGTTCTTC.

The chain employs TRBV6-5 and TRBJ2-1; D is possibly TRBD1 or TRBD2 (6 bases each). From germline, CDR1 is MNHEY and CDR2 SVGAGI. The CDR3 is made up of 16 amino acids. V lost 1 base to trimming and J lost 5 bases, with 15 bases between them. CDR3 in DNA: TGTGCCAGCAGTTACTTAATCGGGGGCGGACACAATGAGCAGTTCTTC. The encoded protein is CASSYLIGGGHNEQFF.

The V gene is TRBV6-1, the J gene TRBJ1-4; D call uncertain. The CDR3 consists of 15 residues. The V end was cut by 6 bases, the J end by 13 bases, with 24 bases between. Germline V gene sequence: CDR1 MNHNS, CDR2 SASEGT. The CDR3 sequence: CASSRGRSDFRRLFF. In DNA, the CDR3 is TGTGCCAGCAGCCGCGGGCGGAGTGACTTTAGGCGACTGTTTTTT.

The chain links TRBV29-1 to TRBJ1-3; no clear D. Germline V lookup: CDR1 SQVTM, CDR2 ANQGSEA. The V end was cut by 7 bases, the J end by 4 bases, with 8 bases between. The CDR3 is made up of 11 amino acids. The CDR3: CSAANGNTIYF. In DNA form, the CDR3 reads TGCAGCGCAGCCAACGGAAACACCATATATTTT.

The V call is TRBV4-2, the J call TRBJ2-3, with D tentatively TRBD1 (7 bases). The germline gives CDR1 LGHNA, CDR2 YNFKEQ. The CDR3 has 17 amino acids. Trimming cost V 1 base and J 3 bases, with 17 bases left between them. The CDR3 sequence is CASSQGIQGGGTDTQYF. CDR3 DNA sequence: TGTGCCAGCAGCCAAGGAATCCAGGGGGGTGGTACAGATACGCAGTATTTT.

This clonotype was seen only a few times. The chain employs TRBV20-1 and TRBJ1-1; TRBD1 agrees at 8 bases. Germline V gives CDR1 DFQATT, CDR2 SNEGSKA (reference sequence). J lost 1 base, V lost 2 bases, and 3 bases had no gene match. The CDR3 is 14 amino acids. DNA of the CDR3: TGCAGTGCTAGAACCGGACAGGGGAACACTGAAGCTTTCTTT. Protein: CSARTGQGNTEAFF.

The CDR3 coding sequence is TGCAGTGCTAGATACGGCAGGGGGGAAGGCGAGCAGTACTTC. Protein product: CSARYGRGEGEQYF. The V gene is TRBV20-1, the J gene TRBJ2-7; possibly TRBD1 for D (7 bases). CDR3 length equals 14 residues. Germline V gene lookup returns CDR1 DFQATT and CDR2 SNEGSKA (reference sequence). V shed 2 bases and J shed 6 bases, with 17 bases lying between them.

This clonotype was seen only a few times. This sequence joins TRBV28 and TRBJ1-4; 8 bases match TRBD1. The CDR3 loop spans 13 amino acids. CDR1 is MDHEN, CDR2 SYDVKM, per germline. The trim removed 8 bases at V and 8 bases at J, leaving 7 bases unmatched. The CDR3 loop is CASYEQGGEKLFF. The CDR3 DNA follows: TGTGCCAGCTACGAACAGGGGGGAGAAAAACTGTTTTTT.

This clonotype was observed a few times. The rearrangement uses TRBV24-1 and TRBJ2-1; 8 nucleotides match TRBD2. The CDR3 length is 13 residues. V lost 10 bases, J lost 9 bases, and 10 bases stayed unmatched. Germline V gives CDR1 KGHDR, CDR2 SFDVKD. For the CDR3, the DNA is TGTGCCACGTCAGTGGGACTAGTGGGTGAGCAGTTCTTC. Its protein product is CATSVGLVGEQFF.

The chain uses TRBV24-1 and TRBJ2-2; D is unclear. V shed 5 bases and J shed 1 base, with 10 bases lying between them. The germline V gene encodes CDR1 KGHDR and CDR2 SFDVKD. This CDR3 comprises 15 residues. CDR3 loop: CATSGVGGNTGELFF. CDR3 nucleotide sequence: TGTGCCACCAGTGGTGTCGGTGGGAACACCGGGGAGCTGTTTTTT.

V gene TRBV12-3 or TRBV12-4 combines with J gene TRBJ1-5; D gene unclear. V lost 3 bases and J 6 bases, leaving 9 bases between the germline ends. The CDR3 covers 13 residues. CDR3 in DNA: TGTGCCAGCAGTTTGGCCACTTTTCAGCCCCAGCATTTT. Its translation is CASSLATFQPQHF.

This chain's CDR3 is CAINRDRVSDTQYF. As DNA, the CDR3 is TGTGCCATCAACCGGGACAGGGTCTCGGATACGCAGTATTTT. The chain links TRBV10-3 to TRBJ2-3; 9 bases are shared with TRBD1. The J segment lost 6 bases and the V segment lost 7 bases, leaving 8 bases of the junction unmatched. This CDR3 contains 14 residues. The germline V gene has CDR1 ENHRY and CDR2 SYGVKD.

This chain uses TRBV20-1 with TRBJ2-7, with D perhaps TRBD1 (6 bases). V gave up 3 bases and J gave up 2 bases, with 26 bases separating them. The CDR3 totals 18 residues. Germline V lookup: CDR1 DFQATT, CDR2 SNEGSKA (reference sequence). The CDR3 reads CSARGGLQGLLRTYEQYF. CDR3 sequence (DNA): TGCAGTGCTAGGGGTGGTCTGCAGGGGCTCTTAAGAACCTACGAGCAGTACTTC.

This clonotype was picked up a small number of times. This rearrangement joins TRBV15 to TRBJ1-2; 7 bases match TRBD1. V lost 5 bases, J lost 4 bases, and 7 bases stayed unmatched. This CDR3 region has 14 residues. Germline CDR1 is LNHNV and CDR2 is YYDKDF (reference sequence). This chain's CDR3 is CATSPGGSTYGYTF. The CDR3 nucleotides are TGTGCCACCAGCCCAGGGGGATCCACCTATGGCTACACCTTC.

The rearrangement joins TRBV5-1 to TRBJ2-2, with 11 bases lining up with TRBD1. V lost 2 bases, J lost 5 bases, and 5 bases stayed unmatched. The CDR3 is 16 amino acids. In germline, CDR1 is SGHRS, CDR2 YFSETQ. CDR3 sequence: CASSFWTGGRTGELFF. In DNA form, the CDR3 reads TGCGCCAGCAGCTTTTGGACAGGGGGCCGGACCGGGGAGCTGTTTTTT.

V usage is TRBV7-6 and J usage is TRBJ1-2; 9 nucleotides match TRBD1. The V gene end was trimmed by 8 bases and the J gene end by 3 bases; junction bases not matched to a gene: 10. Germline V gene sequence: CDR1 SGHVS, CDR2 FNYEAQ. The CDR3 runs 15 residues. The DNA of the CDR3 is TGTGCCAGCGGGACAGGGCCTGAAGTACACTATGGCTACACCTTC. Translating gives CASGTGPEVHYGYTF.

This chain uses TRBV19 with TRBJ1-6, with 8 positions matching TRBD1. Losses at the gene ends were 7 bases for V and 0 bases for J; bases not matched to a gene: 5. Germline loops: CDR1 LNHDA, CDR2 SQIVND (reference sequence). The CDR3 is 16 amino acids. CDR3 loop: CASKNRGSSYNSPLHF. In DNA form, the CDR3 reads TGTGCCAGTAAAAACAGGGGGAGCTCCTATAATTCACCCCTCCACTTT.

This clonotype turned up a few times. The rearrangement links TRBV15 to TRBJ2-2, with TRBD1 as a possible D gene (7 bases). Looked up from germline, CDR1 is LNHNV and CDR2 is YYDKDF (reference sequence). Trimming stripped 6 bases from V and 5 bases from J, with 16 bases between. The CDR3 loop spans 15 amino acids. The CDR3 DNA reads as TGTGCCACCAGTCGAGGGGCAGGGGGGACCGGGGAGCTGTTTTTT. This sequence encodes CATSRGAGGTGELFF.

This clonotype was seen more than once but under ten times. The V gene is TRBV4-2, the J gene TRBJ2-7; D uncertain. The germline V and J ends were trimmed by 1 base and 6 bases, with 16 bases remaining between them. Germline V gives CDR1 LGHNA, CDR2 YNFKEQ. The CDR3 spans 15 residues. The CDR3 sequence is CASSQGGSPAAEQYF. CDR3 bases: TGTGCCAGCAGCCAAGGTGGTTCCCCGGCGGCCGAGCAGTACTTC.

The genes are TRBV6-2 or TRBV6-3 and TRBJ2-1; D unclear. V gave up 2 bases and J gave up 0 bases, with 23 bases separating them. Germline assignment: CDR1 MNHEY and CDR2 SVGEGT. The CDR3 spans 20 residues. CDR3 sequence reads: CASSYPFARRFTSSYNEQFF. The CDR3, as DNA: TGTGCCAGCAGTTACCCATTTGCTAGGCGATTTACCAGCTCCTACAATGAGCAGTTCTTC.

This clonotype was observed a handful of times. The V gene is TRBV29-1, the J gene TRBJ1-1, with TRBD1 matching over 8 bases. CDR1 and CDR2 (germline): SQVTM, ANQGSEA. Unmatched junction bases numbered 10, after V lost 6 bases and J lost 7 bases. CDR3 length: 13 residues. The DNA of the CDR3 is TGCAGCGTCAAGGACAGGGTAGCAGGTGAAGCTTTCTTT. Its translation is CSVKDRVAGEAFF.

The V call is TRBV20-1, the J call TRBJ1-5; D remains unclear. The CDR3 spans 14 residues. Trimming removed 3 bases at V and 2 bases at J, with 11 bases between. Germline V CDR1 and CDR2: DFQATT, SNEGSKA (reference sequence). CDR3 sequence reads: CSARPRLGNQPQHF. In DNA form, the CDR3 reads TGCAGTGCTAGGCCACGATTGGGCAATCAGCCCCAGCATTTT.

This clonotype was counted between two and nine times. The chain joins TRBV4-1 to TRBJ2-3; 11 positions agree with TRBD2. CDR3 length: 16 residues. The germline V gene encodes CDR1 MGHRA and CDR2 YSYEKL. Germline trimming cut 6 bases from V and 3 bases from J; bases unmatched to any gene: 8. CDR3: CASRSGLAGGTDTQYF. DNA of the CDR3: TGCGCCAGCAGAAGCGGGCTAGCGGGGGGTACAGATACGCAGTATTTT.

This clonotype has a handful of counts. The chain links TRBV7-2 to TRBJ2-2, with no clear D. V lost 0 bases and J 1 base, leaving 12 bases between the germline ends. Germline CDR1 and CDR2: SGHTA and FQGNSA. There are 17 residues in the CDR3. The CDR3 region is CASSLARGTQNTGELFF. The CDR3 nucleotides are TGTGCCAGCAGCTTAGCGCGAGGAACCCAGAACACCGGGGAGCTGTTTTTT.

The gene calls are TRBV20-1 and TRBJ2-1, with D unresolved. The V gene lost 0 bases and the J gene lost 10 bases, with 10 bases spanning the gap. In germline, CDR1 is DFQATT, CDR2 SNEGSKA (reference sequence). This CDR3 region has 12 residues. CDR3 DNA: TGCAGTGCTAGAGACAGTTGGCCAGAGCAGTTCTTC. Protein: CSARDSWPEQFF.